This is a list of T cell receptor beta chains from one sample in a study of blood T cell repertoires in COVID-19. Sequencing used immunoSEQ multiplex PCR; TCRdb keeps in-frame clones, though not all of them. Among 9,000 to 15,000 clones listed, 60% to 75% were seen once. What was sequenced was peripheral blood. The receptors originated from a man in his 60s with COVID-19, enrolled during active disease. The CDR3 runs from the conserved cysteine through the conserved F or W. The order of the fields is D gene, V gene, J gene, CDR3 protein. D genes are given only for firm matches.

d_gene: .; v_gene: TRBV2; j_gene: TRBJ1-5; CDR3aa: CASTSGHHNQPQHF
d_gene: .; v_gene: TRBV6-5; j_gene: TRBJ2-1; CDR3aa: CASSWGSVDYNEQFF
d_gene: TRBD1; v_gene: TRBV5-8; j_gene: TRBJ1-2; CDR3aa: CASSTGGQFNYGYTF
d_gene: .; v_gene: TRBV19; j_gene: TRBJ1-1; CDR3aa: CASSSRQTNTEAFF
d_gene: TRBD1; v_gene: TRBV10-3; j_gene: TRBJ1-4; CDR3aa: CAISEAWTGKNEKLFF
d_gene: .; v_gene: TRBV18; j_gene: TRBJ2-2; CDR3aa: CASSPRQTNTGELFF
d_gene: TRBD1; v_gene: TRBV7-9; j_gene: TRBJ1-4; CDR3aa: CASSHRDRGGWSLGKLFF
d_gene: .; v_gene: TRBV5-3; j_gene: TRBJ1-6; CDR3aa: CARSLARQGRGYNSPLHF
d_gene: .; v_gene: TRBV19; j_gene: TRBJ1-1; CDR3aa: CASSMETGGGTEAFF
d_gene: TRBD1; v_gene: TRBV30; j_gene: TRBJ2-3; CDR3aa: CAWSVRFRFRQGADTQYF
d_gene: .; v_gene: TRBV5-4; j_gene: TRBJ1-6; CDR3aa: CASSRTQGNSPLHF
d_gene: TRBD1; v_gene: TRBV3-1/TRBV3-2; j_gene: TRBJ2-2; CDR3aa: CASSPRDRGIFGELFF
d_gene: .; v_gene: TRBV18; j_gene: TRBJ1-2; CDR3aa: CASSPETHQYGYTF
d_gene: TRBD2; v_gene: TRBV4-1; j_gene: TRBJ2-4; CDR3aa: CASSKTSGGTKNIQYF
d_gene: TRBD1; v_gene: TRBV5-4; j_gene: TRBJ1-5; CDR3aa: CASSFGTGNQPQHF
d_gene: .; v_gene: TRBV21-1; j_gene: TRBJ2-2; CDR3aa: CASSNGTGSGELFF
d_gene: .; v_gene: TRBV27; j_gene: TRBJ1-2; CDR3aa: CASSPAGALDYGYTF
d_gene: .; v_gene: TRBV27; j_gene: TRBJ1-2; CDR3aa: CASSLSQANYGYTF
d_gene: .; v_gene: TRBV2; j_gene: TRBJ2-4; CDR3aa: CASSEAPGYIQYF
d_gene: .; v_gene: TRBV30; j_gene: TRBJ2-1; CDR3aa: CAWSDGSSYNEQFF
d_gene: .; v_gene: TRBV6-5; j_gene: TRBJ1-2; CDR3aa: CASSYSAGAYGYTF
d_gene: TRBD2; v_gene: TRBV2; j_gene: TRBJ2-7; CDR3aa: CASSDRTSGGARTYEQYF
d_gene: TRBD2; v_gene: TRBV29-1; j_gene: TRBJ2-1; CDR3aa: CSVEKGLAGINEQFF
d_gene: .; v_gene: TRBV7-9; j_gene: TRBJ1-1; CDR3aa: CASSLKPQSFF
d_gene: .; v_gene: TRBV6-6; j_gene: TRBJ2-3; CDR3aa: CASSFDSSTDTQYF
d_gene: .; v_gene: TRBV5-1; j_gene: TRBJ1-2; CDR3aa: CASSFTTGTSNYGYTF
d_gene: .; v_gene: TRBV13; j_gene: TRBJ2-1; CDR3aa: CASSVYILDEQFF
d_gene: .; v_gene: TRBV27; j_gene: TRBJ1-2; CDR3aa: CASSFYAAGGNYGYTF
d_gene: TRBD1; v_gene: TRBV6-5; j_gene: TRBJ2-1; CDR3aa: CARTGASYNEQFF
d_gene: TRBD1; v_gene: TRBV29-1; j_gene: TRBJ1-2; CDR3aa: CSVRTGDYYGYTF
d_gene: .; v_gene: TRBV29-1; j_gene: TRBJ1-1; CDR3aa: CSMWPQGANTEAFF
d_gene: .; v_gene: TRBV29-1; j_gene: TRBJ1-4; CDR3aa: CSVLGSDEKLFF
d_gene: TRBD1; v_gene: TRBV5-1; j_gene: TRBJ2-7; CDR3aa: CASSLDRGSDGEQYF
d_gene: TRBD2; v_gene: TRBV10-3; j_gene: TRBJ2-2; CDR3aa: CAISDWTSGNPGELFF
d_gene: .; v_gene: TRBV30; j_gene: TRBJ1-6; CDR3aa: CACEQSYNSPLHF
d_gene: TRBD2; v_gene: TRBV19; j_gene: TRBJ2-2; CDR3aa: CASSIWGEGTGELFF
d_gene: .; v_gene: TRBV15; j_gene: TRBJ2-5; CDR3aa: CATSRDSPGRETQYF
d_gene: .; v_gene: TRBV7-9; j_gene: TRBJ1-1; CDR3aa: CASSPGEGQNTEAFF
d_gene: .; v_gene: TRBV9; j_gene: TRBJ1-3; CDR3aa: CASSVGIAERGNTIYF
d_gene: .; v_gene: TRBV27; j_gene: TRBJ2-2; CDR3aa: CASSLFLPGELFF
d_gene: .; v_gene: TRBV13; j_gene: TRBJ2-5; CDR3aa: CASSPHLENQETQYF
d_gene: .; v_gene: TRBV19; j_gene: TRBJ1-6; CDR3aa: CASSIAGNSPLHF
d_gene: .; v_gene: TRBV4-1; j_gene: TRBJ1-1; CDR3aa: CASSLGVGRTEAFF
d_gene: .; v_gene: TRBV13; j_gene: TRBJ1-4; CDR3aa: CASSSSPGELFF
d_gene: .; v_gene: TRBV24-1; j_gene: TRBJ1-1; CDR3aa: CATSAQRGTEAFF
d_gene: .; v_gene: TRBV5-1; j_gene: TRBJ1-3; CDR3aa: CASSLKGEGNTIYF
d_gene: TRBD1; v_gene: TRBV6-5; j_gene: TRBJ1-5; CDR3aa: CASSRTGRNQPQHF
d_gene: .; v_gene: TRBV4-1; j_gene: TRBJ1-2; CDR3aa: CASSPQSTVPREGYTF
d_gene: .; v_gene: TRBV6-2/TRBV6-3; j_gene: TRBJ1-2; CDR3aa: CASSARGSYGYTF
d_gene: TRBD2; v_gene: TRBV2; j_gene: TRBJ2-1; CDR3aa: CASPREGLDNEQFF
d_gene: .; v_gene: TRBV4-1; j_gene: TRBJ2-2; CDR3aa: CASSRARGPGELFF
d_gene: .; v_gene: TRBV7-9; j_gene: TRBJ1-2; CDR3aa: CASSDPTGLNYGYTF
d_gene: .; v_gene: TRBV27; j_gene: TRBJ1-2; CDR3aa: CASSLSARVEYYGYTF
d_gene: .; v_gene: TRBV29-1; j_gene: TRBJ2-7; CDR3aa: CSVRPEYSYEQYF
d_gene: .; v_gene: TRBV6-5; j_gene: TRBJ2-2; CDR3aa: CASSSGTGELFF
d_gene: .; v_gene: TRBV5-1; j_gene: TRBJ1-6; CDR3aa: CASSLAGFESPLHF
d_gene: .; v_gene: TRBV19; j_gene: TRBJ1-2; CDR3aa: CASSIDIGYREISGYTF